This is a list of T cell receptor beta chains from one sample in a study of T cell responses to AZD1222 COVID-19 vaccine. Produced via immunoSEQ multiplex PCR; TCRdb's table is partial and in-frame only. Of over 120,000 clones in the sample, about 90% were seen once. The specimen comprised peripheral blood, sampled on day 0 of AZD1222 vaccination. Source of these receptors: an adult in good health. CDR3s include the opening cysteine and the closing phenylalanine or tryptophan. A D gene is named only where the DNA matches it firmly. Clone size is shown for a subset of rows, as once, few, many or a class of expanded clone.

>NA|TRBJ2-5|11|NA|TRBV12-3/TRBV12-4
CASSSQGTQYF
TGTGCCAGCAGTTCGCAGGGGACCCAGTACTTC
>NA|TRBJ1-1|11|NA|TRBV27
CASSFFTEAFF
TGTGCCAGCAGTTTTTTTACTGAAGCTTTCTTT
>NA|TRBJ1-1|13|NA|TRBV12-3/TRBV12-4
CASTSGPVSEAFF
TGTGCCAGCACCTCCGGCCCGGTTAGTGAAGCTTTCTTT
>NA|TRBJ2-6|15|NA|TRBV10-3
CAITVGVVGANVLTF
TGTGCCATCACCGTGGGGGTAGTGGGGGCCAACGTCCTGACTTTC
>NA|TRBJ1-5|18|NA|TRBV19
CASSIGPTRLVGYQPQHF
TGTGCCAGTAGTATCGGTCCCACGAGGTTAGTTGGGTATCAGCCCCAGCATTTT
>NA|TRBJ2-6|15|NA|TRBV5-1
CASSYRTAGANVLTF
TGCGCCAGCAGCTATCGGACAGCCGGGGCCAACGTCCTGACTTTC
>NA|TRBJ2-1|13|NA|TRBV10-2
CASSENRYNEQFF
TGCGCCAGCAGTGAGAACAGGTACAATGAGCAGTTCTTC
>NA|TRBJ2-7|16|NA|TRBV15
CATSRAPRTVGYEQYF
TGTGCCACCAGCAGAGCCCCTCGGACAGTCGGCTACGAGCAGTACTTC
>TRBD1|TRBJ1-2|14|NA|TRBV27
CASRQTGPASGYTF
TGTGCCAGCAGGCAGACAGGGCCGGCCTCTGGCTACACCTTC
>TRBD1|TRBJ1-2|18|NA|TRBV3-1/TRBV3-2
CASSQAGAGTGGEDGYTF
TGTGCCAGCAGCCAAGCAGGGGCCGGGACAGGGGGAGAGGATGGCTACACCTTC
>TRBD1|TRBJ2-3|13|NA|TRBV10-3
CANRQGGTDTQYF
TGTGCCAACCGACAGGGGGGCACAGATACGCAGTATTTT
>NA|TRBJ2-1|15|once|TRBV7-2
CASSFDRGSYNEQFF
TGTGCCAGCAGCTTCGACCGGGGCTCCTACAATGAGCAGTTCTTC
>NA|TRBJ2-2|14|NA|TRBV10-1
CASSREWNTGELFF
TGCGCCAGCAGTAGAGAGTGGAACACCGGGGAGCTGTTTTTT
>NA|TRBJ1-6|17|NA|TRBV4-1
CASSQGVRPRGNSPLHF
TGCGCCAGCAGCCAAGGAGTCAGGCCTAGGGGGAATTCACCCCTCCACTTT
>NA|TRBJ2-5|15|NA|TRBV7-2
CASSPVLGSQETQYF
TGTGCCAGCAGCCCAGTGCTGGGTTCCCAAGAGACCCAGTACTTC
>TRBD2|TRBJ2-7|14|NA|TRBV19
CASSIGSGPYEQYF
TGTGCCAGTAGTATAGGTAGCGGGCCCTACGAGCAGTACTTC
>NA|TRBJ1-1|14|NA|TRBV3-1/TRBV3-2
CASSQDPGNTEAFF
TGTGCCAGCAGCCAAGATCCAGGAAACACTGAAGCTTTCTTT
>TRBD1|TRBJ2-6|11|NA|TRBV11-2
CASSWGQVLTF
TGTGCCAGCAGCTGGGGACAGGTCCTGACTTTC
>NA|TRBJ1-6|15|many|TRBV19
CASTRSGLYNSPLHF
TGTGCCAGTACCAGGTCGGGACTGTATAATTCACCCCTCCACTTT
>NA|TRBJ2-5|14|NA|TRBV15
CATSQRDKKETQYF
TGTGCCACCAGCCAAAGGGACAAGAAAGAGACCCAGTACTTC
>NA|TRBJ2-5|14|NA|TRBV27
CASSRQGLQETQYF
TGTGCCAGCAGCCGGCAGGGGCTCCAAGAGACCCAGTACTTC
>NA|TRBJ2-7|11|NA|TRBV6-5
CASSRNYEQYF
TGTGCCAGCAGCCGTAACTACGAGCAGTACTTC
>NA|TRBJ1-1|15|NA|TRBV5-4
CASSFGTKWITEAFF
TGTGCCAGCAGCTTCGGGACAAAGTGGATCACTGAAGCTTTCTTT
>NA|TRBJ2-1|12|NA|TRBV29-1
CSTGGSYNEQFF
TGCAGCACAGGAGGGAGCTACAATGAGCAGTTCTTC
>NA|TRBJ1-2|17|NA|TRBV6-6
CASSPAHRSPANYGYTF
TGTGCCAGCAGTCCGGCCCACCGCTCACCAGCTAACTATGGCTACACCTTC
>NA|TRBJ1-5|12|NA|TRBV28
CASSQRDQPQHF
TGTGCCAGCAGTCAAAGGGATCAGCCCCAGCATTTT